The 23 T cell receptor beta chains listed next were all sequenced from one sample in a study of T cell responses to AZD1222 COVID-19 vaccine (dated by TCRdb to the early 2020s). The meaning of the sample's time point label: baseline before first vaccination. Library preparation used the immunoSEQ multiplex PCR assay. The table comes from immuneACCESS by way of TCRdb, which keeps in-frame sequences with V and J called. Part of the clones is missing from these tables; in studies checked, under half for an unresolved V gene and the rest for unknown reasons. This sample lists roughly 170,000 clones; about 91% were detected once. Clones ranked in the top ten supply 1.5% to 2% of the sample. The source material was peripheral blood, sampled on day 0 of AZD1222 vaccination. These receptors were collected from an adult in good health.

V gene TRBV28 combines with J gene TRBJ1-4; 10 nucleotides align to TRBD1. The trim removed 6 bases at V and 7 bases at J, leaving 11 bases unmatched. This CDR3 is 16 amino acids long. CDR1 and CDR2 (germline): MDHEN, SYDVKM. For the CDR3, the DNA is TGTGCCAGCAGACAGACAGGGGGCGCGAGTGGTGAAAAACTGTTTTTT. This codes for CASRQTGGASGEKLFF.

The chain recombines TRBV11-2 with TRBJ1-5; D is uncertain. CDR1 and CDR2 from the germline V gene are SGHAT and FQNNGV. The CDR3 loop spans 14 amino acids. Trimming cost V 0 bases and J 4 bases, with 7 bases left between them. The CDR3 DNA sequence: TGTGCCAGCAGCTTAGACAGGTTTAATCAGCCCCAGCATTTT. It is translated as CASSLDRFNQPQHF.

V gene TRBV7-2 combines with J gene TRBJ1-1; 9 nucleotides line up with TRBD1. With V trimmed by 0 bases and J by 8 bases, 7 bases remained unmatched. The CDR3 extends over 15 amino acids. CDR1 is SGHTA and CDR2 is FQGNSA in the germline V gene. The CDR3 sequence: CASSLAGDRDQEAFF. For the CDR3, the DNA is TGTGCCAGCAGCTTAGCGGGGGACAGGGATCAAGAAGCTTTCTTT. The variable domain in full, with the rest retrieved from reference TRBV7-2 and TRBJ1-1, is GAGVSQSPSNKVTEKGKDVELRCDPISGHTALYWYRQSLGQGLEFLIYFQGNSAPDKSGLPSDRFSAERTGGSVSTLTIQRTQQEDSAVYLCASSLAGDRDQEAFFGQGTRLTVV.

V usage is TRBV30 and J usage is TRBJ1-1; 7 bases are shared with TRBD1. CDR3 size: 14 residues. Germline V gene data show CDR1 as GTSNPN and CDR2 as SVGIG (reference sequence). V gave up 1 base and J gave up 4 bases; unmatched junction bases: 6. In DNA, the CDR3 is TGTGCCTGGAGTGGACAGGGATACGCCACTGAAGCTTTCTTT. Amino acids: CAWSGQGYATEAFF.

The rearrangement links TRBV9 to TRBJ2-7; 8 bases fit TRBD1. The CDR3 runs 12 residues. Germline values: CDR1 SGDLS, CDR2 YYNGEE. J was trimmed by 8 bases and V by 3 bases; bases with no gene match: 4. CDR3 sequence: CASSGAGGQQYF. The CDR3 nucleotides read TGTGCCAGCAGCGGTGCAGGGGGCCAGCAGTACTTC.

The sample holds one count of this clone. The rearrangement uses TRBV12-3 or TRBV12-4 and TRBJ1-2; D is ambiguous. Trimming cost V 6 bases and J 7 bases, with 12 bases left between them. There are 12 residues in the CDR3. The CDR3 sequence is CASSLGGPGYTF. The DNA of the CDR3 is TGTGCCAGCAGCTTGGGAGGTCCTGGCTACACCTTC.

This clone was seen only a few times. V usage is TRBV6-5 and J usage is TRBJ2-5; D is perhaps TRBD1 (5 bases). This CDR3 is built from 14 residues. Looked up from germline, CDR1 is MNHEY and CDR2 is SVGAGI. The germline V and J ends were trimmed by 2 bases and 2 bases, with 9 bases remaining between them. CDR3: CASSYPGRQETQYF. The DNA for the CDR3 is TGTGCCAGCAGTTACCCAGGGCGGCAAGAGACCCAGTACTTC.

V is TRBV24-1 and J is TRBJ2-3; perhaps TRBD2 as D (5 bases). V dropped 2 bases and J dropped 1 base, with 12 bases sitting between them. Germline-derived CDR1 and CDR2 are KGHDR and SFDVKD. The CDR3 has 16 amino acids. Written as DNA, the CDR3 is TGTGCCACCAGTGATTCCCTATTCGGGGGCACAGATACGCAGTATTTT. Its translation is CATSDSLFGGTDTQYF.

The gene calls are TRBV2 and TRBJ2-5; 11 bases agree with TRBD2. There are 15 residues in the CDR3. Germline-derived CDR1 and CDR2 are SNHLY and FYNNEI. Germline trimming cut 7 bases from V and 2 bases from J; bases unmatched to any gene: 6. The CDR3 DNA is TGTGCCAGCACCCGAACTAGCGGGGGACAAGAGACCCAGTACTTC. Its protein is CASTRTSGGQETQYF.

J is TRBJ1-2 and V is TRBV7-9; TRBD1 is a possible D gene (5 bases). The CDR3 totals 15 residues. V was pared by 4 bases and J by 4 bases, with 16 bases between. Germline V gives CDR1 SEHNR, CDR2 FQNEAQ (reference sequence). CDR3 residues: CASSYRLSGTYGYTF. The DNA of the CDR3 is TGTGCCAGCAGCTATCGCCTTTCAGGGACCTATGGCTACACCTTC.

The V gene is TRBV19, the J gene TRBJ2-1, with 7 bases lining up with TRBD2. CDR3 length: 14 amino acids. Germline CDR1 LNHDA, CDR2 SQIVND (reference sequence). V shed 9 bases, J shed 10 bases, and the junction held 15 bases outside the gene matches. In nucleotides, the CDR3 is TGTGCCAGCACGCCCGGGGAGGGTTCGTGGGAGCAGTTCTTC. Amino acids: CASTPGEGSWEQFF.

This chain connects TRBV4-2 to TRBJ2-7; 8 nucleotides align to TRBD2. V trimming: 0 bases; J trimming: 3 bases; junction bases outside the gene matches: 10. This CDR3 contains 17 residues. Germline loops: CDR1 LGHNA, CDR2 YNFKEQ. DNA of the CDR3: TGTGCCAGCAGCCAAGACGGGGGGGCGGATTACCTCTACGAGCAGTACTTC. Its translation is CASSQDGGADYLYEQYF.

The chain uses TRBV19 and TRBJ1-1, with TRBD1 as a possible D gene (6 bases). Germline V gene data show CDR1 as LNHDA and CDR2 as SQIVND (reference sequence). The CDR3 length is 13 residues. V dropped 5 bases and J dropped 3 bases, with 10 bases sitting between them. The CDR3 sequence: CASSPAGDTEAFF. The DNA of the CDR3 is TGTGCCAGTAGTCCGGCAGGGGACACTGAAGCTTTCTTT.

As to this clone: This sample also contains other DNA sequences that code for the same CDR3. The chain employs TRBV30 and TRBJ1-2; TRBD1 matches 7 bases. The CDR3 is 11 residues long. Germline V lookup: CDR1 GTSNPN, CDR2 SVGIG (reference sequence). V trimming: 1 base; J trimming: 7 bases; junction bases outside the gene matches: 0. The CDR3 reads CAWSAGGGYTF. Written as DNA, the CDR3 is TGTGCCTGGAGTGCAGGGGGTGGCTACACCTTC.

The rearrangement links TRBV5-1 to TRBJ1-5; a possible D gene is TRBD1 (6 bases). The CDR3 contains 14 residues. V shed 0 bases and J shed 7 bases, with 11 bases lying between them. Germline V lookup: CDR1 SGHRS, CDR2 YFSETQ. Here the CDR3 reads CASSLGGARQPQHF. As DNA, the CDR3 is TGCGCCAGCAGCTTGGGGGGGGCGCGGCAGCCCCAGCATTTT.

The V gene is TRBV6-4, the J gene TRBJ1-1; D ambiguous. There are 13 residues in the CDR3. CDR1 and CDR2 from the germline V gene are MRHNA and SNTAGT. V lost 2 bases and J lost 0, with 4 bases in between. Here the CDR3 reads CASSDEMNTEAFF. CDR3 nucleotides: TGTGCCAGCAGTGACGAGATGAACACTGAAGCTTTCTTT.

This chain joins TRBV11-3 and TRBJ2-1; D is unclear. Germline V CDR1 and CDR2: SGHNT, YENEEA. CDR3 length: 12 residues. The ends were cut back, 3 bases at V and 7 bases at J, with 7 bases in the middle. The CDR3 DNA sequence: TGTGCCAGCAGCTTGTCTGATAATGAGCAGTTCTTC. It is translated as CASSLSDNEQFF.

V is TRBV28 and J is TRBJ1-1; maybe TRBD1 (5 bases). CDR3 length: 13 residues. V lost 6 bases and J lost 0, with 8 bases in between. CDR1 is MDHEN, CDR2 SYDVKM, per germline. CDR3 region: CASSEGMNTEAFF. The CDR3 DNA reads TGTGCCAGCAGCGAGGGGATGAACACTGAAGCTTTCTTT.

The genes are TRBV6-2 or TRBV6-3 and TRBJ1-2; 10 nucleotides agree with TRBD1. The CDR3 consists of 15 residues. Unmatched junction bases numbered 11, after V lost 2 bases and J lost 11 bases. Germline lookup yields CDR1 MNHEY and CDR2 SVGEGT. CDR3 sequence: CASSYDPGQGNFYTF. The CDR3 bases are TGTGCCAGCAGTTACGACCCGGGACAGGGGAATTTTTACACCTTC.

This chain joins TRBV30 and TRBJ2-1; a weak D match, TRBD2 (7 bases). Germline loops: CDR1 GTSNPN, CDR2 SVGIG (reference sequence). Trimming removed 2 bases from V and 2 bases from J, with 25 bases in between. The CDR3 is made up of 19 amino acids. CDR3 residues: CAWSPYQNPRGGPYNEQFF. CDR3 nucleotide sequence: TGTGCCTGGAGTCCATACCAAAATCCCCGCGGGGGCCCCTACAATGAGCAGTTCTTC.

This chain connects TRBV28 to TRBJ1-2; tentative D call: TRBD1 (6 bases). The germline V gene encodes CDR1 MDHEN and CDR2 SYDVKM. CDR3 length: 12 amino acids. V lost 6 bases and J lost 7, with 12 bases in between. CDR3 in DNA: TGTGCCAGCAGATCGGGGGCCGTTGGCTACACCTTC. This codes for CASRSGAVGYTF.

The chain combines TRBV3-1 (or the pseudogene TRBV3-2) with TRBJ1-1; 8 bases fit TRBD1. CDR3 length: 14 amino acids. J lost 5 bases, V lost 5 bases, and 7 bases had no gene match. The V gene's germline CDR1 is LGHDT and CDR2 YNNKEL (reference sequence). The CDR3 is CASSVTGDNTEAFF. CDR3 bases: TGTGCCAGCAGCGTGACAGGGGATAATACTGAAGCTTTCTTT.

The rearrangement links TRBV18 to TRBJ2-5, with TRBD1 identical over 9 bases. There are 15 residues in the CDR3. Germline loops: CDR1 KGHSH, CDR2 LQKENI. J was trimmed by 4 bases and V by 3 bases; bases with no gene match: 6. CDR3 protein: CASSPEDRGRETQYF. The CDR3 DNA sequence: TGTGCCAGCTCACCCGAGGACAGGGGCCGAGAGACCCAGTACTTC.